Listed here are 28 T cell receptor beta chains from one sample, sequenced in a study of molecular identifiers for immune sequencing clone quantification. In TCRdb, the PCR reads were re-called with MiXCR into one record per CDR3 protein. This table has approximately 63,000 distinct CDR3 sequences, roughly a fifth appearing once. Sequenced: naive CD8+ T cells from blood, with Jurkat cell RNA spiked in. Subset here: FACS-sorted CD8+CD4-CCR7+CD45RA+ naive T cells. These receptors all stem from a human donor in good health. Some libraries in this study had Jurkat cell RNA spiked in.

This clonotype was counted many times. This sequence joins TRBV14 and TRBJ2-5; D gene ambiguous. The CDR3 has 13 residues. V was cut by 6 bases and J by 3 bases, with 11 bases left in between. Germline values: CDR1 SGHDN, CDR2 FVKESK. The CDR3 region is CASRETNEETQYF. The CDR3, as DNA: TGTGCCAGCAGAGAAACCAATGAAGAGACCCAGTACTTC.

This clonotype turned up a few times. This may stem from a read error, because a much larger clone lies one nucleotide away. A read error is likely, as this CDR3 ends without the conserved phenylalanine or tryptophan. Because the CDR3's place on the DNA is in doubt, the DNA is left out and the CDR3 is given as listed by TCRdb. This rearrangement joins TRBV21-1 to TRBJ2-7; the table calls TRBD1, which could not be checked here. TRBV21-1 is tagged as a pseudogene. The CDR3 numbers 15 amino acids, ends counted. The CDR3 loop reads CASSKEGQGFYEQYL.

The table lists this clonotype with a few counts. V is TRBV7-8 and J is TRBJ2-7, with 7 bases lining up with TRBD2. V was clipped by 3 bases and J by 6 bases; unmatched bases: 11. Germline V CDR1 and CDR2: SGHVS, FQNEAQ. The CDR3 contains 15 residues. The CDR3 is CASSFWRGGRGEQYF. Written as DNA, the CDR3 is TGTGCCAGCAGCTTCTGGCGGGGAGGGCGTGGCGAGCAGTACTTC.

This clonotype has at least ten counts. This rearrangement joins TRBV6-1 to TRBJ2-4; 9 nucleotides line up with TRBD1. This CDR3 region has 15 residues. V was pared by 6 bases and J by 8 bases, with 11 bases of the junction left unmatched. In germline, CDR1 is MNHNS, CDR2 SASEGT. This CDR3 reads CASSPPTGGGYIQYF. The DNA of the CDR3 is TGTGCCAGCAGCCCACCGACAGGGGGAGGGTACATTCAGTACTTC.

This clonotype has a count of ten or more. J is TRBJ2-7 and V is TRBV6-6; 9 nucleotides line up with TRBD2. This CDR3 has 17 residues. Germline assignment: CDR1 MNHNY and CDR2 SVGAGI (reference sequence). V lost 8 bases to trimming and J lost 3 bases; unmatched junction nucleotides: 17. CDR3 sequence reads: CASCSDPQLAGLYEQYF. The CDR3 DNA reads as TGTGCCAGCTGCTCGGATCCGCAACTAGCGGGCCTCTACGAGCAGTACTTC.

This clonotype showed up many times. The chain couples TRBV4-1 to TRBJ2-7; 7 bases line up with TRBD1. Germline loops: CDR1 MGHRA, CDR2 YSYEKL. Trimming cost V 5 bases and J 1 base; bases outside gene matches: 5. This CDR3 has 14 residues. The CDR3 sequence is CASSANRGSYEQYF. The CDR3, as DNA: TGCGCCAGCAGCGCGAACAGGGGATCCTACGAGCAGTACTTC.

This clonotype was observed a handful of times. CDR3 protein: CASSLGLAVNTGELFF. CDR3 DNA: TGTGCCAGCAGTTTGGGACTAGCGGTCAACACCGGGGAGCTGTTTTTT. The chain links TRBV6-5 to TRBJ2-2; 11 nucleotides line up with TRBD2. The CDR3 has 16 amino acids. V shed 4 bases, J shed 2 bases, and the junction held 3 bases outside the gene matches. From germline, CDR1 is MNHEY and CDR2 SVGAGI.

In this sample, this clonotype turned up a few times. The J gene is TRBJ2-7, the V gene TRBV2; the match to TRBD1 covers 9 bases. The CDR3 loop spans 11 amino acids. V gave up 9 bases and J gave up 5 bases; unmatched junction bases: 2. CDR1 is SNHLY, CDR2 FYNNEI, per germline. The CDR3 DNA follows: TGTGCCAGACGGACAGGGGACGAGCAGTACTTC. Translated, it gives CARRTGDEQYF.

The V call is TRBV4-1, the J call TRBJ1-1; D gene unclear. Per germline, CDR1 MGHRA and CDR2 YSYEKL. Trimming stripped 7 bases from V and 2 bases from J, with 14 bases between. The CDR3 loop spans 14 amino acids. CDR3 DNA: TGCGCCAGCACCCCCGGAGCAGCAAACACTGAAGCTTTCTTT. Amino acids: CASTPGAANTEAFF.

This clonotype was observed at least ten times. The CDR3 sequence: CASSVRQGGLDGYTF. Here the CDR3 DNA reads TGCGCCAGCAGCGTCCGACAGGGGGGTTTAGATGGCTACACCTTC. V usage is TRBV4-1 and J usage is TRBJ1-2; 9 bases line up with TRBD1. V gave up 5 bases and J gave up 6 bases; unmatched junction bases: 10. There are 15 residues in the CDR3. Per germline, CDR1 MGHRA and CDR2 YSYEKL.

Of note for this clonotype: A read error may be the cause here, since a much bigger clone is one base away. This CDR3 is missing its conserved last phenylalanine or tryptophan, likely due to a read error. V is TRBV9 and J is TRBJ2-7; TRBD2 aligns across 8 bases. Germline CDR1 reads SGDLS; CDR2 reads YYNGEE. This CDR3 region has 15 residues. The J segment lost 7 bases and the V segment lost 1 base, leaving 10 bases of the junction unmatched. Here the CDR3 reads CASSVRSSGTGEQYL. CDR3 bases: TGTGCCAGCAGCGTACGTAGTAGCGGGACCGGAGAGCAGTACCTC.

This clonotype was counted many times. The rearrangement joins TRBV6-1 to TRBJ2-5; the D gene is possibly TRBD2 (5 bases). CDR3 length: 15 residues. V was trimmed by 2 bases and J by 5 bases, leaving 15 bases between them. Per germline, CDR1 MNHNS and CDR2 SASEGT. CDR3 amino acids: CASSEFLGRGETQYF. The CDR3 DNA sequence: TGTGCCAGCAGTGAATTTCTGGGCCGAGGGGAGACCCAGTACTTC.

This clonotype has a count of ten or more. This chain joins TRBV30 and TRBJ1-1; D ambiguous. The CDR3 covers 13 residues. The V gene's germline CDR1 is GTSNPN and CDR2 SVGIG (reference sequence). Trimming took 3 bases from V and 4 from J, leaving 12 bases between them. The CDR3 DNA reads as TGTGCCTGGAGCGCGGGGTGGGGCACTGAAGCTTTCTTT. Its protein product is CAWSAGWGTEAFF.

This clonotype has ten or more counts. DNA for the CDR3: TGCGCCAGCACTAGCGGGAGGGCCTTCGAAGAGACCCAGTACTTC. It specifies CASTSGRAFEETQYF. This sequence joins TRBV5-1 and TRBJ2-5, with 12 bases identical to TRBD2. Germline V CDR1 and CDR2: SGHRS, YFSETQ. After removal of 6 bases from V and 3 bases from J, the junction contained 6 bases not matched to a gene. The CDR3 length is 15 residues.

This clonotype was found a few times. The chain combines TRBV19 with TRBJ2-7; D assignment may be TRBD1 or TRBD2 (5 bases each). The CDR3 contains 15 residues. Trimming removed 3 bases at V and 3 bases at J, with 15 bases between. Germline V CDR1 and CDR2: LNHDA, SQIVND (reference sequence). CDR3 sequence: CASSISGDSYYEQYF. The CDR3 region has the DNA TGTGCCAGTAGTATCAGCGGCGACAGTTACTACGAGCAGTACTTC.

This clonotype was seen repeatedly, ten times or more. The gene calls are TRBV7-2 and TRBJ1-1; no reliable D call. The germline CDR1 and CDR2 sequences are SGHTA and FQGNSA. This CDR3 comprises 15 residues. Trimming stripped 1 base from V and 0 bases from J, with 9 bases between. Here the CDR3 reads CASSLVPALNTEAFF. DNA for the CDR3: TGTGCCAGCAGCTTAGTACCGGCGTTGAACACTGAAGCTTTCTTT.

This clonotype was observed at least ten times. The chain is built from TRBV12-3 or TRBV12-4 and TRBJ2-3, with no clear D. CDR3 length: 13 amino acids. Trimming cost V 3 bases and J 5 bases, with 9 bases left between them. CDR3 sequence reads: CASSLGVIDTQYF. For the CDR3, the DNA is TGTGCCAGCAGTTTGGGCGTAATAGATACGCAGTATTTT.

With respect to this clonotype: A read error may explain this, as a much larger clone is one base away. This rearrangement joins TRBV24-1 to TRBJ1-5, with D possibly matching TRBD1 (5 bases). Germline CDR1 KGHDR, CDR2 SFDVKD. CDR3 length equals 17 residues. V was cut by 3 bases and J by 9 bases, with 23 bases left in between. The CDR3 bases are TGTGCCACCAGTGATCCGTCACTGGTAGGGACGCAGTGGCCCCAGCATTTT. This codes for CATSDPSLVGTQWPQHF.

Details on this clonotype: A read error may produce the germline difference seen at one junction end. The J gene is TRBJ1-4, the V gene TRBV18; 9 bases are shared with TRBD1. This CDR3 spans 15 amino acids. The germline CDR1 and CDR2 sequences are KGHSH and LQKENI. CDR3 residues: CASSPPQGAREKLLF. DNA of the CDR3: TGTGCCAGCTCGCCACCACAGGGGGCGCGCGAAAAACTGTTGTTT.

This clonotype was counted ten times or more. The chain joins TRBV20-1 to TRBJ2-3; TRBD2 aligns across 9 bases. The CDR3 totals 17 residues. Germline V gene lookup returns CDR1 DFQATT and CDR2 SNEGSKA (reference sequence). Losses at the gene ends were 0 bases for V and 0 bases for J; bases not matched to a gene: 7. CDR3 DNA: TGCAGTGCTAGAGATCCTCTTCTAGCGGGGAGCACAGATACGCAGTATTTT. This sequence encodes CSARDPLLAGSTDTQYF.

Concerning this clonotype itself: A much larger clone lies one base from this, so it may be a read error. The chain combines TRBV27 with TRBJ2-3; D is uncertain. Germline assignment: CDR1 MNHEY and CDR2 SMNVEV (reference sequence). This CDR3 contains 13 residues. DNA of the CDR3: TGTGCCAGCAGTTTATTTGTATCCGATACGCTGTATTTT. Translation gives CASSLFVSDTLYF.

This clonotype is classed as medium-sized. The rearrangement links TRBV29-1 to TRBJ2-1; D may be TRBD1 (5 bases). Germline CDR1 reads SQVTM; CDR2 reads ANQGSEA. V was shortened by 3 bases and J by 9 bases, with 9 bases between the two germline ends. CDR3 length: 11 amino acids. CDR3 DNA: TGCAGCGTTGATAGACAGTCTGAGCAGTTCTTC. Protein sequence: CSVDRQSEQFF.

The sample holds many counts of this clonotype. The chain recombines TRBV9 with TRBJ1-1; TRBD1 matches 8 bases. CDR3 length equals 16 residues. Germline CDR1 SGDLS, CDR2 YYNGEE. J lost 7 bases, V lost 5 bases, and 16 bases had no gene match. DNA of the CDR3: TGTGCCAGCAGAGCTGGCAGGGGGCGAAATAAGGATGAAGCTTTCTTT. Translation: CASRAGRGRNKDEAFF.

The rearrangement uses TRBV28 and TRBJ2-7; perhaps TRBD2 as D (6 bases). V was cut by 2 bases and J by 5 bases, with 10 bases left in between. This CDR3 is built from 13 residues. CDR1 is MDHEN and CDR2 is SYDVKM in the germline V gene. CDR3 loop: CASSLIAAHEQYF. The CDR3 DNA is TGTGCCAGCAGTTTAATAGCGGCCCACGAGCAGTACTTC.

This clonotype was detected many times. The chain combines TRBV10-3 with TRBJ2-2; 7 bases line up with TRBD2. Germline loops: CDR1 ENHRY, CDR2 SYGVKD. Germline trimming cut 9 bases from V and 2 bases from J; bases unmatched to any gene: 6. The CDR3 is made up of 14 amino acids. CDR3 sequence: CAIGGSQNTGELFF. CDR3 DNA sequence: TGTGCCATAGGCGGGAGCCAAAACACCGGGGAGCTGTTTTTT.

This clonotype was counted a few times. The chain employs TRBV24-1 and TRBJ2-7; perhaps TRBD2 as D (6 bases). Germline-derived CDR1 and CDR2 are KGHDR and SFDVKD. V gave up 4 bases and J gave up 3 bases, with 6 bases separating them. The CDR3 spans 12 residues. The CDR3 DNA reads TGTGCCACCAGTGACGGGGGCTACGAGCAGTACTTC. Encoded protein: CATSDGGYEQYF.

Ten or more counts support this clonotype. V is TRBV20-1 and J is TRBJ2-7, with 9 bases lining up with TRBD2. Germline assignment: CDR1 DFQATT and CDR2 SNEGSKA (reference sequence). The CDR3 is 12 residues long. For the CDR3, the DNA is TGCAGCGCCTGGGCGGGAGGGGGCGAGCAGTACTTC. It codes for CSAWAGGGEQYF.

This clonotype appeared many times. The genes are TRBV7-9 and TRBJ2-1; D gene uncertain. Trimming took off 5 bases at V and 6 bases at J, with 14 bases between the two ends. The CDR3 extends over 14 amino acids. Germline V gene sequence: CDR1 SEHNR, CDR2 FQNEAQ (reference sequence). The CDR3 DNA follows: TGTGCCAGCAGCGCCCTTCTTACCCCCAATGAGCAGTTCTTC. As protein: CASSALLTPNEQFF.